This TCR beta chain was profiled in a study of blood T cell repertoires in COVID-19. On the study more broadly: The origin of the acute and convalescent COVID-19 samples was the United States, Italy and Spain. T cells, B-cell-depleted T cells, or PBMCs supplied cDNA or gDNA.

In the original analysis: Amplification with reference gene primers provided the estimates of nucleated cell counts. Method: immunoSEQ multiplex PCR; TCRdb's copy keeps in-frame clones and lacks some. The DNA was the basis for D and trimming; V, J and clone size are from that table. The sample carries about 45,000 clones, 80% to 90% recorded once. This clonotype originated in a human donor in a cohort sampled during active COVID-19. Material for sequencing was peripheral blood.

The CDR3 protein is CAISEGLGGTEAFF. The CDR3 DNA sequence: TGTGCCATCAGTGAGGGACTGGGGGGTACTGAAGCTTTCTTT. This chain joins TRBV10-3 and TRBJ1-1; a weak D match, TRBD1 (5 bases). The CDR3 has 14 amino acids. Trimming left V 2 bases short and J 5 bases short, with 12 bases between. Germline-derived CDR1 and CDR2 are ENHRY and SYGVKD.